This T cell receptor beta chain appears in the sequencing data of a study of cytomegalovirus exposure and HLA in healthy donors. This clone was recorded only once. Its target is not known. Study-wide results and caveats: In a later analysis, TCR beta V- and J-gene trimming showed a link to a missense DCLRE1C variant. Exclusion applied to some V segments, including TRBV6-2 and TRBV6-3, as they were indistinguishable. In a later analysis, at a false discovery rate of 0.05, under 20,000 TCR beta sequences were associated with HLA alleles.

A multiplex PCR was run with 60 Vbeta primers and 13 Jbeta primers. The data were produced by immunoSEQ multiplex PCR, yet TCRdb's version contains in-frame clones alone and is incomplete. The repertoire holds 100,000 to 150,000 clones, with 78% as singletons. Trimming took 4 bases from V and 1 from J, leaving 7 bases between them. The CDR3 consists of 14 residues. Germline CDR1 reads SGHVS; CDR2 reads FNYEAQ. The sample consisted of PBMCs. This sequence originates from a female donor in good health and CMV-seronegative. The gene calls are TRBV7-6 and TRBJ2-2, with D possibly TRBD1 on 6 matching bases. Written as DNA, the CDR3 is TGTGCCAGCAGCTCGGACAGGAACACCGGGGAGCTGTTTTTT. Protein sequence: CASSSDRNTGELFF.